The rows below give T cell receptor beta chains drawn from one sample of a study of early stage breast cancer tumors. Assay used: immunoSEQ multiplex PCR; TCRdb lists only in-frame clones, some missing. The sample carries 25,000 to 35,000 clones, approximately 70% recorded once. The sample taken for sequencing was blood. The receptors here all came from a person aged 40 to 50 with breast cancer. Both conserved end residues are part of each CDR3. A D gene is named only where the DNA matches it firmly. The listing skips clone size in some rows; elsewhere it reads once, few, many or a size class.

J | D | V | size | length | CDR3 | DNA
TRBJ2-3 | NA | TRBV4-3 | NA | 13 | CASSQELADTQYF | TGCGCCAGCAGCCAAGAACTAGCAGATACGCAGTATTTT
TRBJ2-1 | TRBD1 | TRBV6-4 | NA | 15 | CASSEGGNRVDEQFF | TGTGCCAGCAGTGAAGGGGGCAATAGAGTGGATGAGCAGTTCTTC
TRBJ2-7 | NA | TRBV4-2 | once | 15 | CASSQDSGLSYEQYF | TGTGCCAGCAGCCAAGATTCGGGTCTCTCCTACGAGCAGTACTTC
TRBJ2-3 | NA | TRBV7-2 | NA | 13 | CASSSSTWDTQYF | TGTGCCAGCAGCTCCTCGACTTGGGATACGCAGTATTTT
TRBJ1-3 | NA | TRBV6-4 | NA | 13 | CASSFKGGNTIYF | TGTGCCAGCAGTTTCAAGGGTGGAAACACCATATATTTT
TRBJ2-5 | NA | TRBV7-9 | NA | 15 | CASSEKWGSRETQYF | TGTGCCAGCAGCGAGAAATGGGGTAGTAGGGAGACCCAGTACTTC
TRBJ1-3 | NA | TRBV5-1 | few | 15 | CASSLDRASGNTIYF | TGCGCCAGCAGCTTGGATAGGGCCTCTGGAAACACCATATATTTT
TRBJ2-5 | TRBD2 | TRBV5-6 | NA | 15 | CASTDGTSGRETQYF | TGTGCCAGCACCGACGGGACTAGCGGGAGAGAGACCCAGTACTTC
TRBJ2-2 | TRBD1 | TRBV7-2 | NA | 16 | CASSFRQGLDTGELFF | TGTGCCAGCAGCTTCCGACAGGGCTTGGACACCGGGGAGCTGTTTTTT
TRBJ2-7 | NA | TRBV11-2 | NA | 15 | CASSLAQAKDYEQYF | TGTGCCAGCAGCTTAGCACAGGCTAAAGACTACGAGCAGTACTTC
TRBJ1-3 | TRBD1 | TRBV25-1 | NA | 18 | CASSESGTGAISGNTIYF | TGTGCCAGCAGTGAATCAGGGACAGGGGCCATCTCTGGAAACACCATATATTTT
TRBJ1-4 | NA | TRBV5-1 | few | 14 | CASSLGSTNEKLFF | TGCGCCAGCAGCTTGGGTTCCACTAATGAAAAACTGTTTTTT
TRBJ2-1 | TRBD2 | TRBV4-2 | NA | 16 | CASTSGGGLGYNEQFF | TGTGCCAGCACCTCCGGTGGGGGACTAGGGTACAATGAGCAGTTCTTC
TRBJ1-2 | NA | TRBV4-1 | NA | 14 | CASSQDAGMYGYTF | TGCGCCAGCAGCCAAGATGCAGGGATGTATGGCTACACCTTC
TRBJ2-1 | NA | TRBV27 | NA | 14 | CASSAPGNFNEQFF | TGTGCCAGCAGTGCCCCCGGGAATTTCAATGAGCAGTTCTTC
TRBJ1-1 | NA | TRBV2 | few | 13 | CANLMGQNTEAFF | TGTGCCAACTTAATGGGACAGAACACTGAAGCTTTCTTT
TRBJ2-7 | NA | TRBV5-6 | NA | 15 | CASRETGTGTYEQYF | TGTGCCAGCAGGGAAACCGGGACCGGTACTTACGAGCAGTACTTC
TRBJ2-1 | TRBD2 | TRBV7-9 | few | 14 | CASSLGLAADEQFF | TGTGCCAGCAGCTTAGGACTAGCGGCGGATGAGCAGTTCTTC
TRBJ1-2 | NA | TRBV6-6 | NA | 15 | CASSYEWGVYYGYTF | TGTGCCAGCAGTTACGAGTGGGGTGTCTACTATGGCTACACCTTC
TRBJ1-3 | NA | TRBV15 | once | 16 | CATSRGQGVPGNTIYF | TGTGCCACCAGCAGAGGTCAGGGAGTTCCTGGAAACACCATATATTTT
TRBJ2-7 | TRBD2 | TRBV11-2 | NA | 16 | CASSPRGTRLAYEQYF | TGTGCCAGCAGCCCCCGTGGGACTAGGTTGGCCTACGAGCAGTACTTC
TRBJ1-4 | TRBD1 | TRBV11-2 | NA | 17 | CASSFTYRGRKNEKLFF | TGTGCCAGCAGCTTCACGTACAGGGGAAGGAAGAATGAAAAACTGTTTTTT
TRBJ2-2 | TRBD1 | TRBV25-1 | NA | 15 | CASSRADRVDGELFF | TGTGCCAGCAGTCGGGCGGACAGGGTGGACGGGGAGCTGTTTTTT
TRBJ2-7 | NA | TRBV10-1 | NA | 13 | CASIHRASAEQYF | TGCGCCAGCATCCACAGGGCGTCCGCCGAGCAGTACTTC
TRBJ2-7 | NA | TRBV7-2 | NA | 11 | CASSRGLEQYF | TGTGCCAGCAGCCGGGGCCTCGAGCAGTACTTC
TRBJ2-5 | TRBD1 | TRBV29-1 | NA | 16 | CSVLRGGGVGQETQYF | TGCAGCGTTCTAAGAGGGGGCGGAGTGGGCCAAGAGACCCAGTACTTC
TRBJ2-1 | TRBD2 | TRBV27 | NA | 14 | CASSLSNRGDEQFF | TGTGCCAGCAGTTTATCCAACCGGGGGGATGAGCAGTTCTTC
TRBJ2-1 | TRBD2 | TRBV30 | NA | 14 | CAWTMGRVGGEQFF | TGTGCCTGGACGATGGGGAGGGTGGGTGGTGAGCAGTTCTTC
TRBJ2-1 | TRBD1 | TRBV5-1 | NA | 17 | CASSLGQGALSYNEQFF | TGCGCCAGCAGCTTGGGTCAGGGGGCACTATCCTACAATGAGCAGTTCTTC
TRBJ2-1 | NA | TRBV19 | few | 13 | CASSINRYNEQFF | TGTGCCAGTAGTATTAACAGGTACAATGAGCAGTTCTTC
TRBJ2-7 | NA | TRBV6-1 | NA | 14 | CASARTGQSYEQYF | TGTGCCAGCGCCCGAACCGGTCAGTCCTACGAGCAGTACTTC
TRBJ2-1 | NA | TRBV7-4 | NA | 14 | CASSLSEFYNEQFF | TGTGCCAGCAGCTTAAGCGAGTTCTACAATGAGCAGTTCTTC
TRBJ2-7 | TRBD2 | TRBV7-2 | few | 16 | CASSFSTSAIPYEQYF | TGTGCCAGCAGCTTCTCCACTAGCGCGATTCCCTACGAGCAGTACTTC
TRBJ1-3 | NA | TRBV5-1 | NA | 18 | CASSFAQGSLAPGNTIYF | TGCGCCAGCAGCTTTGCACAGGGCTCTTTGGCCCCTGGAAACACCATATATTTT
TRBJ2-2 | TRBD2 | TRBV27 | NA | 18 | CASSLGLAGGPGTGELFF | TGTGCCAGCAGCTTGGGACTAGCGGGAGGGCCGGGCACCGGGGAGCTGTTTTTT
TRBJ2-2 | NA | TRBV18 | NA | 18 | CASSPSFRGQTNTGELFF | TGTGCCAGCTCACCATCCTTTAGAGGGCAGACCAACACCGGGGAGCTGTTTTTT
TRBJ2-1 | TRBD2 | TRBV11-1 | NA | 16 | CASSLTTTSGRFEQFF | TGTGCCAGCAGCTTAACGACTACTAGCGGGAGATTTGAGCAGTTCTTC
TRBJ2-1 | NA | TRBV11-3 | NA | 14 | CASSELGLDNEQFF | TGTGCCAGCAGCGAGCTAGGCTTGGACAATGAGCAGTTCTTC
TRBJ2-5 | TRBD2 | TRBV27 | NA | 15 | CASSFGSSGRETQYF | TGTGCCAGCAGTTTTGGGTCTAGCGGGAGAGAGACCCAGTACTTC
TRBJ2-1 | TRBD2 | TRBV4-3 | NA | 14 | CASSQGDYAGEQFF | TGCGCCAGCAGCCAAGGGGACTACGCGGGTGAGCAGTTCTTC
TRBJ1-1 | NA | TRBV5-1 | NA | 11 | CASMGNTEAFF | TGCGCCAGCATGGGGAACACTGAAGCTTTCTTT
TRBJ2-6 | NA | TRBV2 | NA | 18 | CASQKGEGLWLRANVLTF | TGTGCCAGCCAGAAGGGGGAGGGACTCTGGTTAAGGGCCAACGTCCTGACTTTC
TRBJ2-5 | NA | TRBV6-1 | NA | 15 | CASHKLPGPGETQYF | TGTGCCAGCCATAAACTTCCGGGACCTGGGGAGACCCAGTACTTC
TRBJ1-5 | NA | TRBV6-1 | NA | 15 | CASSEVGGRGQPQHF | TGTGCCAGCAGTGAAGTGGGGGGGCGAGGTCAGCCCCAGCATTTT
TRBJ2-2 | NA | TRBV7-2 | NA | 13 | CASSFGSPGELFF | TGTGCCAGCAGCTTCGGTAGTCCCGGGGAGCTGTTTTTT
TRBJ2-3 | TRBD2 | TRBV28 | few | 14 | CATLGAGGADTQYF | TGTGCCACCCTAGGAGCGGGAGGGGCAGATACGCAGTATTTT
TRBJ2-3 | NA | TRBV7-9 | NA | 15 | CASSLFGESTDTQYF | TGTGCCAGCAGCTTATTCGGCGAAAGCACAGATACGCAGTATTTT
TRBJ2-1 | NA | TRBV19 | NA | 20 | CASSQPGATSILISYNEQFF | TGTGCCAGTAGCCAGCCGGGGGCCACCTCAATACTTATCTCCTACAATGAGCAGTTCTTC
TRBJ2-2 | NA | TRBV21-1 | NA | 22 | CASSTPDPPGRSIKGLDGELFF | TGTGCCAGCAGCACTCCAGACCCCCCCGGGAGAAGCATAAAGGGGTTAGACGGGGAGCTGTTTTTT
TRBJ2-1 | TRBD2 | TRBV12-5 | few | 22 | CASGLVPGLAGGPSLRYNEQFF | TGTGCTAGTGGTTTGGTACCGGGACTAGCGGGAGGGCCCTCACTTAGATACAATGAGCAGTTCTTC